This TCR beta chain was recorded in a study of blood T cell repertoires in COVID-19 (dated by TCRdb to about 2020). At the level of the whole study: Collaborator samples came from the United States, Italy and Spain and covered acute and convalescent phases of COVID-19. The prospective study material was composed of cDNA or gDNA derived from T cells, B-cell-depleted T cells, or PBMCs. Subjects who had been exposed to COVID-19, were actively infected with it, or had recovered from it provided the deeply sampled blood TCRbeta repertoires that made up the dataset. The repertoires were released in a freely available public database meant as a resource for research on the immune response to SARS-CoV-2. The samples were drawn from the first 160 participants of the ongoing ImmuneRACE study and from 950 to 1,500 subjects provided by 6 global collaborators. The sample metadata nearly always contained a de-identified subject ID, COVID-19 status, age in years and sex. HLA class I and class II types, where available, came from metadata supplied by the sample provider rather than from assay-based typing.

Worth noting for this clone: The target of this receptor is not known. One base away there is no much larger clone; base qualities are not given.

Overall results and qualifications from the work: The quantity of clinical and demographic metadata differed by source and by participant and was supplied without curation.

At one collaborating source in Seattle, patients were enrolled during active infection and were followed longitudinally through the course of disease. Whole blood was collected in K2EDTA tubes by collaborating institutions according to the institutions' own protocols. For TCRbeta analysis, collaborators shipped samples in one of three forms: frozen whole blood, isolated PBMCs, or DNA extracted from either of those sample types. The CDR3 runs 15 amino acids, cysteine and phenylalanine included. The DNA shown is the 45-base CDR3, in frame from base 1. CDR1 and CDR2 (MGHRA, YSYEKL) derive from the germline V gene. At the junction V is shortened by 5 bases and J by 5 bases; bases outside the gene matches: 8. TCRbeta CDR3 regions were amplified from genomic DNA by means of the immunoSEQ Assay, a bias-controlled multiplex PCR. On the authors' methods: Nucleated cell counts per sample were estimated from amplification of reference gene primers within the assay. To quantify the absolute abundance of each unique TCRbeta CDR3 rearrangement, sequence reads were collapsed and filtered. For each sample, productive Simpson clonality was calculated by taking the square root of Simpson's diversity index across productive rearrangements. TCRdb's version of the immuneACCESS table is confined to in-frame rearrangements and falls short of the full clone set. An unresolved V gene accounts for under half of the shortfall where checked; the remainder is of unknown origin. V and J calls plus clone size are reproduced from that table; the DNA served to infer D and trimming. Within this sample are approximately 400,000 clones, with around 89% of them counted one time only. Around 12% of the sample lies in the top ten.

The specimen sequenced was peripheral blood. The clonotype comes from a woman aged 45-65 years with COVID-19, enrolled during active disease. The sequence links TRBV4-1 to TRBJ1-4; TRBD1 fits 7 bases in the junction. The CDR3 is CASSRLGTANEKLFF. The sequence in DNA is TGCGCCAGCAGCAGGCTCGGGACAGCAAATGAAAAACTGTTTTTT.